The 14 T cell receptor beta chains in this list originate from one sample, sequenced in a study of T cells in narcolepsy. Sequenced by immunoSEQ multiplex PCR; TCRdb stores in-frame clones only, minus some. Of around 26,000 clones listed, just over 60% are singletons. Sequenced: memory (CD45RA-) CD4+ T cells from blood. These receptors came from a human donor in good health.

The chain employs TRBV7-2 and TRBJ1-1; no firm D call. From germline, CDR1 is SGHTA and CDR2 FQGNSA. Trimming removed 3 bases from V and 4 bases from J, with 12 bases in between. The CDR3 has 14 amino acids. The CDR3 nucleotides read TGTGCCAGCAGCTTCTCTAGGGATAGCACTGAAGCTTTCTTT. Its translation is CASSFSRDSTEAFF.

This chain joins TRBV30 and TRBJ1-3; 7 bases agree with TRBD1. The CDR3 covers 12 residues. Germline V gives CDR1 GTSNPN, CDR2 SVGIG (reference sequence). Trimming cost V 3 bases and J 4 bases; bases outside gene matches: 0. Here the CDR3 reads CAWRDRGNTIYF. As DNA, the CDR3 is TGTGCCTGGAGGGACAGGGGAAACACCATATATTTT.

The rearrangement joins TRBV28 to TRBJ1-5; TRBD1 matches at 9 bases. With V trimmed by 7 bases and J by 5 bases, 6 bases remained unmatched. The germline CDR1 and CDR2 sequences are MDHEN and SYDVKM. The CDR3 totals 14 residues. CDR3: CASKRGQGYQPQHF. The DNA for the CDR3 is TGTGCCAGCAAAAGGGGACAGGGTTATCAGCCCCAGCATTTT.

The chain combines TRBV7-2 with TRBJ1-6; no clear D gene. V lost 5 bases and J 4 bases, leaving 12 bases between the germline ends. The CDR3 has 15 amino acids. The germline gives CDR1 SGHTA, CDR2 FQGNSA. In DNA, the CDR3 is TGTGCCAGCAGCCCCGCGATGTCTTATAATTCACCCCTCCACTTT. It yields the protein CASSPAMSYNSPLHF. The full variable domain, with the rest looked up from reference TRBV7-2 and TRBJ1-6, is GAGVSQSPSNKVTEKGKDVELRCDPISGHTALYWYRQSLGQGLEFLIYFQGNSAPDKSGLPSDRFSAERTGGSVSTLTIQRTQQEDSAVYLCASSPAMSYNSPLHFGNGTRLTVT.

J is TRBJ2-1 and V is TRBV29-1; possibly TRBD2 for D (6 bases). Germline loops: CDR1 SQVTM, CDR2 ANQGSEA. The CDR3 covers 12 residues. V lost 6 bases and J lost 7, with 13 bases in between. The chain's CDR3 is CSVTEGGNEQFF. CDR3 sequence (DNA): TGCAGCGTCACTGAAGGAGGGAATGAGCAGTTCTTC.

The chain joins TRBV7-7 to TRBJ2-7; D is uncertain. V was pared by 5 bases and J by 7 bases, with 18 bases between. The V gene's germline CDR1 is SSHAT and CDR2 FNYEAQ (reference sequence). The CDR3 length is 14 residues. CDR3 DNA sequence: TGTGCCAGCAGCCCCCTGCCAGGCACTGGGGAGCAGTACTTC. It yields the protein CASSPLPGTGEQYF.

The rearrangement uses TRBV12-5 and TRBJ1-1; D perhaps matches TRBD1 (6 bases). With 6 bases removed from V and 2 bases from J, the gap between germline ends came to 13 bases. The germline CDR1 and CDR2 sequences are LGHNT and FRNRAP. The CDR3 runs to 14 residues. The CDR3 region is CASGPQGKNTEAFF. The CDR3 DNA sequence: TGTGCTAGTGGCCCCCAGGGGAAAAACACTGAAGCTTTCTTT.

J is TRBJ2-6 and V is TRBV28, with a tentative D call TRBD1 (6 bases). Germline V gene data show CDR1 as MDHEN and CDR2 as SYDVKM. V shed 5 bases and J shed 1 base, with 21 bases lying between them. The CDR3 runs 19 residues. CDR3: CASSGNRVGIRSGANVLTF. In DNA, the CDR3 is TGTGCCAGCAGTGGGAACAGGGTCGGTATTAGGTCTGGGGCCAACGTCCTGACTTTC. The variable domain in full, with the rest retrieved from reference TRBV28 and TRBJ2-6, is DVKVTQSSRYLVKRTGEKVFLECVQDMDHENMFWYRQDPGLGLRLIYFSYDVKMKEKGDIPEGYSVSREKKERFSLILESASTNQTSMYLCASSGNRVGIRSGANVLTFGAGSRLTVL.

This chain connects TRBV9 to TRBJ2-3, with 8 nucleotides matching TRBD2. Per the germline V gene, CDR1 is SGDLS and CDR2 is YYNGEE. The CDR3 spans 18 residues. Losses at the gene ends were 4 bases for V and 4 bases for J; bases not matched to a gene: 17. The CDR3 region is CASSPAPPSGSRADTQYF. The CDR3 DNA is TGTGCCAGCAGCCCGGCCCCACCCAGCGGGAGTCGGGCAGATACGCAGTATTTT.

The gene calls are TRBV28 and TRBJ1-2, with TRBD1 as a possible D gene (6 bases). Germline V gene sequence: CDR1 MDHEN, CDR2 SYDVKM. Trimming took off 7 bases at V and 3 bases at J, with 18 bases between the two ends. CDR3 size: 15 residues. The CDR3 sequence is CASTRGGYGDYGYTF. DNA of the CDR3: TGTGCCAGCACCAGGGGAGGCTATGGGGACTATGGCTACACCTTC.

The genes are TRBV6-6 and TRBJ1-1; D call uncertain. Germline CDR1 reads MNHNY; CDR2 reads SVGAGI (reference sequence). The CDR3 is 14 residues long. Trimming took 5 bases from V and 4 from J, leaving 14 bases between them. CDR3 region: CASSGDSRGTEAFF. The CDR3, as DNA: TGTGCCAGCAGTGGAGACTCCCGGGGCACTGAAGCTTTCTTT.

The V and J genes are TRBV10-3 and TRBJ2-3; D call uncertain. The CDR3 is 15 residues long. The V gene lost 0 bases and the J gene lost 4 bases, with 11 bases spanning the gap. Germline V gene data show CDR1 as ENHRY and CDR2 as SYGVKD. The chain's CDR3 is CAISESQFVSDTQYF. CDR3 DNA: TGTGCCATCAGTGAGTCACAGTTTGTGTCAGATACGCAGTATTTT.

This chain connects TRBV5-4 to TRBJ1-1; D possibly corresponds to TRBD1 (5 bases). Germline CDR1 is SGHNT and CDR2 is YYREEE (reference sequence). The CDR3 spans 12 residues. Trimming removed 7 bases from V and 6 bases from J, with 13 bases in between. CDR3 DNA sequence: TGTGCCAGCTGGGGCGGGGAAGCTGAAGCTTTCTTT. It codes for CASWGGEAEAFF.

The V gene is TRBV19, the J gene TRBJ2-1; D is undetermined. Germline-derived CDR1 and CDR2 are LNHDA and SQIVND (reference sequence). The CDR3 spans 14 residues. Trimming pared 5 bases from V and 2 bases from J, leaving 10 bases between. The CDR3 nucleotides read TGTGCCAGTAGTTGGACCTCGACCTACAATGAGCAGTTCTTC. Translation gives CASSWTSTYNEQFF.